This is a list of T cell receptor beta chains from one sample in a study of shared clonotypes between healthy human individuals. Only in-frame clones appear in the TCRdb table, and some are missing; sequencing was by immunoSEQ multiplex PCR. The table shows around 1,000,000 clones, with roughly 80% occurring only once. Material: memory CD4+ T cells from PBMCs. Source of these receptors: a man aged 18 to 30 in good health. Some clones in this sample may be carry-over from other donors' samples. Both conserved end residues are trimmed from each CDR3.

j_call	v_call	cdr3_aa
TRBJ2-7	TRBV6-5	ASSLDRATYEQY
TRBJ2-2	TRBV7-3	ASSFKGGYTGELF
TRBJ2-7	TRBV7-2	ASSVGGTLEQY
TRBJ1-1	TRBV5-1	ASSLGIGQTNPNTEAF
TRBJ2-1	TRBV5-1	ASSFNVALYNEQF
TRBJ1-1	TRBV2	ASGGDPGTEAF
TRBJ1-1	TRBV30	AWSVVFGNTEAF
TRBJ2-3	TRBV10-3	AINRGQDTQY
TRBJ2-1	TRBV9	ASSVLAVSSYNEQF
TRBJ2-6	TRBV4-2	ASSQVLASGANVLT
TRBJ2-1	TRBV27	ASSSNTGSNEQF
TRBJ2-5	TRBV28	ATSNPGQGAQTQY
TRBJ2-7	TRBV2	ASRVDRGYEQY
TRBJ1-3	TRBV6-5	ASSYSITPWANTIY
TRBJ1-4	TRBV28	ASSPGQGREKLF
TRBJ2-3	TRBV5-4	ASSSGTSGDTQY
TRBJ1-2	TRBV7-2	ASGRWGGSTYGYT